The 20 T cell receptor beta chains below were found in one sample sequenced in a study of CD8+ T cells in alopecia areata. Extraction and reverse transcription of RNA yielded cDNA as the sequencing template. The repertoire was sequenced with immunoSEQ multiplex PCR; TCRdb's copy has only in-frame clones and lacks some. Of 45,000 to 70,000 clones detected, over 95% appear once; the ten largest clones hold roughly 24%. This specimen was CD8+ T cells sorted from blood, taken at week 0. Receptors originate from a human donor with alopecia areata.

The chain has TRBV7-9 and TRBJ2-5, with D possibly TRBD1 on 6 matching bases. Germline V gives CDR1 SEHNR, CDR2 FQNEAQ (reference sequence). The length of the CDR3 is 16 residues. Deletions cut 6 bases from V and 0 bases from J, with 17 bases between. DNA of the CDR3: TGTGCCAGCAGACAGGGAATCACCCCGTACCAAGAGACCCAGTACTTC. Its translation is CASRQGITPYQETQYF. The variable domain in full, completed from reference TRBV7-9 and TRBJ2-5, reads DTGVSQNPRHKITKRGQNVTFRCDPISEHNRLYWYRQTLGQGPEFLTYFQNEAQLEKSRLLSDRFSAERPKGSFSTLEIQRTEQGDSAMYLCASRQGITPYQETQYFGPGTRLLVL.

CDR3 in amino acids: CASSLRRGQETQYF. DNA of the CDR3: TGTGCCAGCAGTCTACGGAGGGGCCAAGAGACCCAGTACTTC. The V call is TRBV2, the J call TRBJ2-5, with a weak D call TRBD2 (6 bases). CDR1 is SNHLY, CDR2 FYNNEI, per germline. The ends were cut back, 5 bases at V and 1 base at J, with 11 bases in the middle. The CDR3 has 14 residues.

The chain joins TRBV7-2 to TRBJ2-1; 8 bases match TRBD1. Germline trimming cut 6 bases from V and 7 bases from J; bases unmatched to any gene: 11. Germline values: CDR1 SGHTA, CDR2 FQGNSA. The CDR3 is made up of 15 amino acids. The CDR3 reads CASSFTRQGRNEQFF. In nucleotides, the CDR3 is TGTGCCAGCAGTTTTACCCGACAGGGGCGAAATGAGCAGTTCTTC.

The V call is TRBV27, the J call TRBJ2-3; possible D gene TRBD1, 6 bases. CDR1 and CDR2 from the germline V gene are MNHEY and SMNVEV (reference sequence). The CDR3 runs to 13 residues. The V end was cut by 0 bases, the J end by 6 bases, with 7 bases between. The CDR3 bases are TGTGCCAGCAGTTTATCAACAGGGGATACGCAGTATTTT. Its translation is CASSLSTGDTQYF.

The chain joins TRBV6-5 to TRBJ2-1, with 7 bases identical to TRBD1. The V and J ends lost 6 bases and 5 bases, in that order; junction bases with no gene match: 4. This CDR3 is built from 13 residues. CDR1 and CDR2 from the germline V gene are MNHEY and SVGAGI. This CDR3 reads CASSPGTDNEQFF. CDR3 coding DNA: TGTGCCAGCAGCCCCGGGACAGACAATGAGCAGTTCTTC.

The chain joins TRBV7-9 to TRBJ2-5; D call uncertain. The V and J ends lost 5 bases and 3 bases respectively, with 10 bases between them. Per germline, CDR1 SEHNR and CDR2 FQNEAQ (reference sequence). CDR3 length: 13 amino acids. The DNA of the CDR3 is TGTGCCAGCAGCCCGGTCTGGGAAGAGACCCAGTACTTC. The encoded protein is CASSPVWEETQYF.

In this sample, this clone turned up once. J is TRBJ2-2 and V is TRBV5-5; D is undetermined. Germline CDR1 SGHKS, CDR2 YYEKEE (reference sequence). Trimming took 4 bases from V and 6 from J, leaving 10 bases between them. CDR3 length: 13 residues. The CDR3 reads CASSPFNSGELFF. The CDR3 DNA sequence: TGTGCCAGCAGCCCCTTTAATTCCGGGGAGCTGTTTTTT.

The rearrangement uses TRBV5-1 and TRBJ2-7, with 8 bases identical to TRBD1. From germline, CDR1 is SGHRS and CDR2 YFSETQ. V shed 4 bases and J 2 bases; nucleotides not matched to a gene: 5. There are 14 residues in the CDR3. The CDR3 DNA reads TGCGCCAGCAGCACCGGACAGGGACCCTACGAGCAGTACTTC. It encodes CASSTGQGPYEQYF.

The V gene is TRBV2, the J gene TRBJ1-5; D is possibly TRBD1 (5 bases). V lost 7 bases and J lost 6, with 13 bases in between. This CDR3 region has 13 residues. The germline CDR1 and CDR2 sequences are SNHLY and FYNNEI. The CDR3 loop reads CASNDGGGQPQHF. The CDR3 DNA sequence: TGTGCCAGCAATGATGGGGGGGGTCAGCCCCAGCATTTT. Using reference TRBV2 and TRBJ1-5 for the parts outside the CDR3, the full variable domain is EPEVTQTPSHQVTQMGQEVILRCVPISNHLYFYWYRQILGQKVEFLVSFYNNEISEKSEIFDDQFSVERPDGSNFTLKIRSTKLEDSAMYFCASNDGGGQPQHFGDGTRLSIL.

This clone has a single count. The CDR3 region is CASSKGQTLAKNIQYF. DNA for the CDR3: TGTGCCAGCAGCAAAGGGCAGACGCTAGCCAAAAACATTCAGTACTTC. This chain uses TRBV21-1 with TRBJ2-4. TRBV21-1 is reported as a pseudogene. The CDR3 length is 16 residues.

This sequence joins TRBV27 and TRBJ2-3; D is perhaps TRBD1 or TRBD2 (5 bases each). This CDR3 has 15 residues. CDR1 MNHEY and CDR2 SMNVEV come from the germline V gene (reference sequence). With 5 bases removed from V and 2 bases from J, the gap between germline ends came to 14 bases. The CDR3, as DNA: TGTGCCAGCAGTACCCCCCGGGACCCCACAGATACGCAGTATTTT. It translates to CASSTPRDPTDTQYF.

The chain employs TRBV29-1 and TRBJ2-7, with TRBD1 matching 9 bases. Germline trimming cut 7 bases from V and 0 bases from J; bases unmatched to any gene: 7. The CDR3 runs 14 residues. Germline lookup yields CDR1 SQVTM and CDR2 ANQGSEA. CDR3: CSGAGTGLSYEQYF. In DNA form, the CDR3 reads TGCAGCGGGGCGGGGACAGGGCTCTCCTACGAGCAGTACTTC.

V gene TRBV27 combines with J gene TRBJ1-2, with a weak D call TRBD1 (6 bases). V gave up 5 bases and J gave up 4 bases, with 23 bases separating them. The CDR3 is 17 residues long. Germline assignment: CDR1 MNHEY and CDR2 SMNVEV (reference sequence). CDR3 amino acids: CASSPYLPYTGFYGYTF. The CDR3 DNA follows: TGTGCCAGCAGTCCCTACCTCCCCTACACAGGGTTCTATGGCTACACCTTC.

The J gene is TRBJ2-1, the V gene TRBV19; TRBD1 agrees at 7 bases. Per the germline V gene, CDR1 is LNHDA and CDR2 is SQIVND (reference sequence). The CDR3 is 15 amino acids. The junction had 8 bases not matched to a gene; V was cut back by 7 bases and J by 2 bases. The DNA of the CDR3 is TGTGCCAGTATGCTAGGGGGCTTCACCTACAATGAGCAGTTCTTC. It specifies CASMLGGFTYNEQFF.

V usage is TRBV10-2 and J usage is TRBJ2-3, with 7 positions matching TRBD2. V was clipped by 8 bases and J by 5 bases; unmatched bases: 16. CDR1 is WSHSY and CDR2 is SAAADI in the germline V gene. This CDR3 is 16 amino acids long. CDR3 sequence reads: CASVLSGYIYGDTQYF. CDR3 bases: TGCGCCAGCGTTCTTAGCGGGTACATATATGGAGATACGCAGTATTTT.

This clone occurred once. This chain uses TRBV15 with TRBJ2-7; the match to TRBD1 covers 9 bases. J lost 3 bases, V lost 5 bases, and 2 bases had no gene match. CDR3 size: 13 residues. Germline loops: CDR1 LNHNV, CDR2 YYDKDF (reference sequence). The DNA for the CDR3 is TGTGCCACCAGCCCGGGACAGGGCTACGAGCAGTACTTC. Translated, it gives CATSPGQGYEQYF.

The J gene is TRBJ2-1, the V gene TRBV18, with 15 bases lining up with TRBD2. The CDR3 runs 15 residues. Per the germline V gene, CDR1 is KGHSH and CDR2 is LQKENI. V gave up 2 bases and J gave up 7 bases; unmatched junction bases: 0. The chain's CDR3 is CASSPGTSGGNEQFF. In nucleotides, the CDR3 is TGTGCCAGCTCACCAGGGACTAGCGGGGGGAATGAGCAGTTCTTC.

The rearrangement joins TRBV5-1 to TRBJ1-6; the match to TRBD1 covers 7 bases. The CDR3 sequence is 14 residues long. Germline CDR1 and CDR2: SGHRS and YFSETQ. V lost 2 bases, J lost 14 bases, and 10 bases stayed unmatched. CDR3 loop: CASSLTGPQGALHF. The CDR3 DNA follows: TGCGCCAGCAGCTTAACTGGGCCCCAGGGGGCCCTCCACTTT. Full variable domain (rest looked up from reference TRBV5-1 and TRBJ1-6): KAGVTQTPRYLIKTRGQQVTLSCSPISGHRSVSWYQQTPGQGLQFLFEYFSETQRNKGNFPGRFSGRQFSNSRSEMNVSTLELGDSALYLCASSLTGPQGALHFGNGTRLTVT.

V usage is TRBV29-1 and J usage is TRBJ1-1; tentative D call: TRBD1 (5 bases). CDR3 size: 11 residues. The germline gives CDR1 SQVTM, CDR2 ANQGSEA. Trimming left V 7 bases short and J 3 bases short, with 9 bases between. The CDR3 reads CSGRGDTEAFF. CDR3 nucleotide sequence: TGCAGCGGCCGGGGGGACACTGAAGCTTTCTTT.

The chain links TRBV25-1 to TRBJ2-1; D might be TRBD1 (6 bases). CDR1 and CDR2 (germline): MGHDK, SYGVNS. The V gene lost 7 bases and the J gene lost 5 bases, with 9 bases spanning the gap. CDR3 length: 12 residues. CDR3 sequence reads: CASTGTHNEQFF. The DNA for the CDR3 is TGTGCCAGCACCGGGACACACAATGAGCAGTTCTTC.